This T cell receptor (beta chain) was found in a study of blood T cell repertoires in COVID-19. Looking at the study overall: The United States, Italy and Spain provided the acute and convalescent COVID-19 samples. From T cells, B-cell-depleted T cells, or PBMCs came the material, which was cDNA or gDNA.

Original processing methods: Nucleated cell counts were estimated from reference gene primer amplification. Some clones are missing from TCRdb's copy, which holds only in-frame ones; the method was immunoSEQ multiplex PCR. Clone size and V and J calls were adopted from that table, with D and trimming inferred from the DNA. The sample holds some 56,000 clones, roughly 80% seen once. Sample: peripheral blood. The sequence was collected from a woman older than 75 with acute or convalescent COVID-19.

CDR3 nucleotides: TGTGCCACCAGGGGAGGGTCCTACAATGAGCAGTTCTTC. This encodes CATRGGSYNEQFF. This chain uses TRBV6-5 with TRBJ2-1; D possibly corresponds to TRBD2 (7 bases). The V end lost 10 bases, the J end lost 1 base, and 11 bases lay between the germline ends. There are 13 residues in the CDR3. Germline V lookup: CDR1 MNHEY, CDR2 SVGAGI.